The 5 T cell receptor beta chains below all came from one sample that was sequenced in a study of blood T cell repertoires in COVID-19. The repertoire was sequenced with immunoSEQ multiplex PCR; TCRdb's copy has only in-frame clones and lacks some. In the table there are 80,000 or so clones, 82% of which are singletons. Sample: peripheral blood. The receptors derive from a man between 60 and 70 years old with acute or convalescent COVID-19.

This sequence joins TRBV5-8 and TRBJ1-2; D gene ambiguous. The CDR3 runs to 14 residues. V gave up 4 bases and J gave up 0 bases, with 10 bases separating them. Germline V gene lookup returns CDR1 SGHTS and CDR2 YDEGEE. The CDR3 DNA reads TGTGCCAGCAGCCGAGCCGGGACTAACTATGGCTACACCTTC. Translated: CASSRAGTNYGYTF.

This chain joins TRBV10-2 and TRBJ1-1; possibly TRBD1 for D (6 bases). V was clipped by 7 bases and J by 7 bases, with 16 bases between them. CDR1 WSHSY and CDR2 SAAADI come from the germline V gene. This CDR3 spans 13 amino acids. The CDR3 coding sequence is TGCGCCAGCAAATTAACAGGGATGAATGAAGCTTTCTTT. This sequence encodes CASKLTGMNEAFF.

This clone was found once. V and J are TRBV28 and TRBJ2-1, with 8 bases fitting TRBD2. Germline V gives CDR1 MDHEN, CDR2 SYDVKM. The CDR3 has 16 amino acids. V trimming: 4 bases; J trimming: 7 bases; junction bases outside the gene matches: 12. CDR3: CASSSPGLGGGNEQFF. For the CDR3, the DNA is TGTGCCAGCAGTTCCCCGGGACTAGGGGGGGGAAATGAGCAGTTCTTC.

This sequence joins TRBV24-1 and TRBJ1-5; D call uncertain. Germline V lookup: CDR1 KGHDR, CDR2 SFDVKD. CDR3 size: 15 residues. The V end was cut by 1 base, the J end by 11 bases, with 17 bases between. As DNA, the CDR3 is TGTGCCACCAGTGATTTTCAGTCTTTGTCCTTGTCCCAGCATTTT. This encodes CATSDFQSLSLSQHF.

This clone was seen a single time. The V and J genes are TRBV24-1 and TRBJ1-4, with TRBD1 matching over 8 bases. Per germline, CDR1 KGHDR and CDR2 SFDVKD. The CDR3 covers 15 residues. After removal of 4 bases from V and 8 bases from J, the junction contained 8 bases not matched to a gene. For the CDR3, the DNA is TGTGCCACCAGTGACCCAGGGGGCCTGGAGGAAAAACTGTTTTTT. It yields the protein CATSDPGGLEEKLFF.